These T cell receptor beta chains were read from a single sample in a study of PD-1 blockade in mismatch repair-deficient tumors. TCRdb's copy holds only in-frame clones and misses some; the assay was immunoSEQ multiplex PCR. The sample holds about 66,000 clones; roughly 80% are singletons and the top ten take approximately 5%. The sample in question was peripheral blood, obtained 2 weeks after starting pembrolizumab. These receptors were collected from an adult with mismatch repair-deficient cancer. Each CDR3 is given with its conserved first and last residue. The order of the fields is D gene, J gene, V gene, clone size, CDR3 protein, CDR3 DNA. A D gene is named only where the DNA matches it firmly. The size of a clone is reported for some rows only, either as once, few or many, or as a class for expanded clones.

D: TRBD1
J: TRBJ1-2
V: TRBV28
size: -
CDR3: CASSLGTGGGRGGYTF
DNA: TGTGCCAGCAGCTTAGGGACAGGGGGCGGCCGGGGTGGCTACACCTTC

D: -
J: TRBJ2-5
V: TRBV5-6
size: once
CDR3: CASSLMEQETQYF
DNA: TGTGCCAGCAGCTTGATGGAACAAGAGACCCAGTACTTC

D: TRBD1
J: TRBJ2-1
V: TRBV11-3
size: -
CDR3: CASSLDRTGGDEQFF
DNA: TGTGCCAGCAGCTTAGATAGGACAGGGGGCGATGAGCAGTTCTTC

D: -
J: TRBJ2-4
V: TRBV7-3
size: -
CDR3: CASSLREVGAKNIQYF
DNA: TGTGCCAGCAGCTTAAGGGAGGTGGGGGCCAAAAACATTCAGTACTTC

D: TRBD2
J: TRBJ2-1
V: TRBV19
size: few
CDR3: CASSPLAGMTNYNEQFF
DNA: TGTGCCAGTAGTCCCCTAGCGGGAATGACCAACTACAATGAGCAGTTCTTC

D: -
J: TRBJ1-4
V: TRBV27
size: -
CDR3: CASSGQGEREKLFF
DNA: TGTGCCAGCAGTGGTCAGGGCGAGAGGGAAAAACTGTTTTTT

D: -
J: TRBJ1-4
V: TRBV18
size: -
CDR3: CASSPGAGNEKLFF
DNA: TGTGCCAGCTCACCAGGGGCAGGAAATGAAAAACTGTTTTTT

D: TRBD2
J: TRBJ2-1
V: TRBV27
size: -
CDR3: CATWTSGRASNEQFF
DNA: TGTGCCACCTGGACTAGCGGGAGGGCCTCGAATGAGCAGTTCTTC

D: -
J: TRBJ2-5
V: TRBV19
size: -
CDR3: CASSPTSYETQYF
DNA: TGTGCCAGTAGTCCGACTAGTTACGAGACCCAGTACTTC

D: -
J: TRBJ2-7
V: TRBV28
size: -
CDR3: CATVVGTDYEQYF
DNA: TGTGCCACCGTCGTGGGAACAGACTACGAGCAGTACTTC

D: TRBD2
J: TRBJ2-2
V: TRBV7-2
size: -
CDR3: CASSLGLAGGPTGELFF
DNA: TGTGCCAGCAGTTTGGGACTAGCGGGAGGGCCCACCGGGGAGCTGTTTTTT

D: -
J: TRBJ2-3
V: TRBV7-3
size: -
CDR3: CASSFFGFSGGLQISDTQYF
DNA: TGTGCCAGCAGCTTTTTTGGGTTCTCGGGCGGGCTCCAGATCTCAGATACGCAGTATTTT

D: TRBD1
J: TRBJ2-1
V: TRBV5-6
size: -
CDR3: CASSHGTGGLEQFF
DNA: TGTGCCAGCAGCCATGGGACAGGGGGTCTTGAGCAGTTCTTC

D: -
J: TRBJ2-2
V: TRBV6-5
size: once
CDR3: CASTPDSGTGELFF
DNA: TGTGCCAGCACCCCGGACAGCGGCACCGGGGAGCTGTTTTTT

D: -
J: TRBJ2-1
V: TRBV18
size: -
CDR3: CASSPRTSEQFF
DNA: TGTGCCAGCTCACCAAGGACTTCGGAGCAGTTCTTC

D: -
J: TRBJ2-2
V: TRBV7-8
size: -
CDR3: CASSRVAGELFF
DNA: TGTGCCAGCAGTCGGGTAGCCGGGGAGCTGTTTTTT

D: -
J: TRBJ2-2
V: TRBV5-6
size: -
CDR3: CASSYPRLNTGELFF
DNA: TGTGCCAGCAGCTATCCGAGACTGAACACCGGGGAGCTGTTTTTT